Sequencing of this T cell receptor beta chain was carried out in a study of blood T cell repertoires in COVID-19. Trimming shortened V by 3 bases and J by 4 bases, and 14 bases separated the two germline ends. Germline CDR1 and CDR2: SGHRS and YFSETQ. The CDR3 consists of 14 residues. Here immunoSEQ multiplex PCR was the method, and the copy in TCRdb shows in-frame clones only, minus some. Among approximately 150,000 clones listed, 84% were seen once. The sample comprised PBMCs or T cells enriched from blood (not recorded which). This chain uses TRBV5-1 with TRBJ2-7; weak D call: TRBD1 (5 bases). This TCR was recovered from a middle-aged man in a cohort exposed to, infected with or recovered from COVID-19 (not recorded which). The CDR3 loop reads CASSSPDTRYEQYF. Here the CDR3 DNA reads TGCGCCAGCAGCTCCCCGGACACGCGATACGAGCAGTACTTC.